What follows describes a single T cell receptor beta chain. In this sample, this clone turned up a few times. It lacks a known antigen. The sample holds no much larger clone one base away, and base qualities are not on file. The sample is drawn from a study of neoadjuvant anti-PD-1 for oral cavity cancer (dated by TCRdb to the early 2020s). Regarding the complete study: Patients mostly received three to four biweekly doses of nivolumab at 3 mg/kg before curative-intent surgical resection. For patients who did not progress, a fourth nivolumab dose was given around day 43, followed by definitive surgical resection on days 50-56. Under RECIST 1.1, a patient counted as a responder if showing complete response, partial response or stable disease, and as a non-responder if showing progression. The parent correlative cohort included about a dozen patients, with an approximately 30% response rate. Here is what the overall study found, with its caveats: Within PBMCs, T cell clonality (Gini index) was significantly higher in non-responders than responders after neoadjuvant nivolumab. Only three patients per response group were included in the TCR analyses, and larger cohorts for validation were called for by the authors. Higher pretreatment blood Treg/Th17 ratios correlated with both higher pretreatment blood TCRbeta clonality and lower post-treatment tumor TCRbeta clonality.

V gives up 1 base and J gives up 5 bases, and the segment between their germline ends measures 9 bases. From cysteine to phenylalanine, the CDR3 is 13 amino acids long. Of all the DNA, just the CDR3 is kept, 39 bases in frame from base 1. From the germline V gene, CDR1 is SGHDT and CDR2 is YYEEEE. This sample's time point label indicates: before neoadjuvant nivolumab. The patients had newly diagnosed stage II-IVA oral cavity squamous cell carcinoma and had not received any prior systemic or radiation treatment. The cohort was composed of patients with HPV-negative, locally advanced oral cavity squamous cell carcinoma. Peripheral blood mononuclear cells were analyzed directly, without maintenance or expansion in culture. Samples were obtained from a longitudinal correlative study of a single-arm phase II trial of neoadjuvant nivolumab in oral cavity squamous cell carcinoma. Genomic DNA-based TCRbeta sequencing was performed on subject-matched pre- and post-treatment PBMCs and tumors from three responders and three non-responders. Peripheral blood mononuclear cells were drawn once before nivolumab treatment and a second time after treatment, when surgery took place. The Maxwell RSC DNA from Cells kit was used to isolate genomic DNA from PBMCs.

PBMC libraries used mostly 450 to 500 ng of input genomic DNA for deep sequencing, with six replicates per sample. The immunoSEQ hsTCRbeta kit was used to prepare TCRbeta libraries according to the manufacturer's instructions. The finished libraries were brought together in one pool at 2.5 to 3.5 nM, which was then read using an Illumina NovaSeq 6000 S4 flow cell. Concerning the study's data processing: The immunoSEQ Analyzer handled quality control and preprocessing of the raw data. The analysis was limited to productive rearrangements, and each clonotype was defined by a unique CDR3 amino acid sequence. Repertoire clonality was estimated as the Gini-Simpson index, computed with the R package tcR. Student's t test was used to compare Gini indices, while Pearson correlation assessed associations with tumor size change. As stored in TCRdb, this immuneACCESS dataset retains in-frame rearrangements with V and J assigned. A fraction of the clones does not appear; measured against another copy, unresolved V genes explain less than half of the discrepancy, and the remainder lacks a known reason. The DNA was the basis for D and trimming; V, J and clone size are from that table. For this sample there are 75,000 to 100,000 clones; approximately 80% appear just once. The ten largest clones take up 3.1% of the sample.

The material was PBMCs, obtained before nivolumab (anti-PD-1) treatment. This clonotype was sampled from a person aged 40 to 85 with oral cavity squamous cell carcinoma. This chain joins TRBV5-6 to TRBJ2-5; a tentative D call is TRBD2 (5 bases match). The DNA sequence reads TGTGCCAGCAGCTTGTGGAGAGGGGAGACCCAGTACTTC. Its protein reads: CASSLWRGETQYF.